This TCR beta chain was sequenced during a study of T cells after yellow fever vaccination. In its sample, this clonotype was seen a few times. Its matching antigen is unknown. 5'RACE template switching generated TCR cDNA, adding a universal primer site and UMIs. One entry per CDR3 protein results from TCRdb running MiXCR on the 5' RACE reads. The top ten clones hold about two fifths of a sample with 100,000 to 150,000 distinct CDR3 sequences, over 8% of them seen once. V was shortened by 0 bases and J by 10 bases, with 12 bases between the two germline ends. Per germline, CDR1 MNHEY and CDR2 SVGAGI. The CDR3 has 13 residues. Findings and caveats of the study: The study re-detected most primary-vaccination clones after the booster (approximately 96% CD4, around 89% CD8). Just a small share of clonotypes turned up in the CD4 compartment as well as the CD8 compartment.

This TCR derives from a man younger than 30 who received the YFV17D yellow fever vaccine. The specimen was CD8+ T cells sorted from PBMCs, collected on the day of the yellow fever booster vaccination. This chain uses TRBV6-5 with TRBJ1-2; D call uncertain. The CDR3 sequence is CASSYSGQEDYTF. The CDR3 region has the DNA TGTGCCAGCAGTTACTCAGGGCAGGAGGACTACACCTTC.